The 29 T cell receptor beta chains listed next were all sequenced from one sample in a study of spatial heterogeneity in lung cancer. Documented time point: sample taken at primary tumor resection. Sequencing of whole RNA from tumor, nontumor lung or frozen PBMC involved no sorting. MiXCR, run by TCRdb on the 5' RACE reads, gives a single entry per CDR3 protein. The profile shows around 4,000 distinct CDR3 sequences, 20% to 25% of them singletons. The sample in question was normal lung tissue next to the tumor, obtained at surgery. All receptors derive from a female donor with early-stage non-small cell lung cancer.

This chain uses TRBV5-1 with TRBJ2-5; 7 nucleotides match TRBD1. The CDR3 extends over 15 amino acids. V shed 4 bases and J 0 bases; nucleotides not matched to a gene: 6. Germline lookup yields CDR1 SGHRS and CDR2 YFSETQ. Here the CDR3 reads CASSTRDRDQETQYF. CDR3 bases: TGCGCCAGCAGCACTCGGGACAGAGACCAAGAGACCCAGTACTTC.

This clonotype was counted at least ten times. V usage is TRBV20-1 and J usage is TRBJ2-7; 9 bases are a match to TRBD1. Unmatched junction bases numbered 10, after V lost 3 bases and J lost 4 bases. CDR1 is DFQATT and CDR2 is SNEGSKA in the germline V gene (reference sequence). The CDR3 runs to 15 residues. CDR3 in DNA: TGCAGTGCTAGCACACCCGGGACAGGGTCATACGAGCAGTACTTC. It yields the protein CSASTPGTGSYEQYF.

By share, this clonotype counts as medium-sized. The V gene is TRBV7-2, the J gene TRBJ2-3; unclear D gene. Trimming left V 2 bases short and J 4 bases short, with 7 bases between. Germline V gene data show CDR1 as SGHTA and CDR2 as FQGNSA. The CDR3 has 13 residues. The CDR3 nucleotides read TGTGCCAGCAGCTTAAGTCCTCCAGATACGCAGTATTTT. It translates to CASSLSPPDTQYF.

As concerns this clonotype: This clone may be a read error of a much larger clone one base away. The CDR3 does not close with the conserved phenylalanine or tryptophan, likely indicating a read error. This chain links TRBV18 with TRBJ1-1; D is perhaps TRBD1 (5 bases). Trimming removed 2 bases at V and 8 bases at J, with 12 bases between. Germline CDR1 and CDR2: KGHSH and LQKENI. CDR3 size: 13 residues. This CDR3 is CASSPLQEGEAFL. CDR3 in DNA: TGTGCCAGCTCACCATTACAGGAGGGAGAAGCTTTCTTA.

This clonotype ranks as medium-sized. The CDR3 loop is CASSRDWTNSPLHF. CDR3 nucleotides: TGTGCCAGCAGCAGGGACTGGACGAATTCACCCCTCCACTTT. The chain combines TRBV7-2 with TRBJ1-6; tentative D call: TRBD1 (5 bases). The V gene's germline CDR1 is SGHTA and CDR2 FQGNSA. The ends were cut back, 5 bases at V and 7 bases at J, with 12 bases in the middle. The CDR3 runs to 14 residues.

This clonotype was picked up a small number of times. The CDR3 region has the DNA TGTGCCAGCAGTCCTAGCGGGGGCACAGATACGCAGTATTTT. It is translated as CASSPSGGTDTQYF. The rearrangement uses TRBV12-3 or TRBV12-4 and TRBJ2-3; 9 bases agree with TRBD2. Trimming at V came to 5 bases and at J to 1 base, leaving 1 base not matched to a gene. The CDR3 runs to 14 residues.

This clonotype has just a few counts. This rearrangement joins TRBV3-1 to TRBJ2-7, with D hard to call. CDR3 length: 12 residues. Trimming removed 2 bases at V and 0 bases at J, with 2 bases between. Germline loops: CDR1 LGHDT, CDR2 YNNKEL (reference sequence). The CDR3 region is CASSQFSYEQYF. The CDR3 DNA is TGTGCCAGCAGCCAATTCTCCTACGAGCAGTACTTC.

This clonotype appeared many times. This rearrangement joins TRBV2 to TRBJ2-7; 9 nucleotides align to TRBD1. Germline lookup yields CDR1 SNHLY and CDR2 FYNNEI. The CDR3 runs to 13 residues. Trimming cost V 9 bases and J 1 base; bases outside gene matches: 4. CDR3 nucleotide sequence: TGTGCCAGTACCGGGACAGGGTCCTACGAGCAGTACTTC. Residues: CASTGTGSYEQYF.

This clonotype was observed a few times. The rearrangement joins TRBV5-1 to TRBJ2-3, with a tentative D call TRBD2 (6 bases). This CDR3 is 15 amino acids long. The V end was cut by 4 bases, the J end by 8 bases, with 20 bases between. CDR1 SGHRS and CDR2 YFSETQ come from the germline V gene. CDR3 nucleotide sequence: TGCGCCAGCAGCCCCCCCGGGACTCCCACCCGTACGCAGTATTTT. Protein product: CASSPPGTPTRTQYF. The whole variable domain, remainder taken from reference TRBV5-1 and TRBJ2-3, is KAGVTQTPRYLIKTRGQQVTLSCSPISGHRSVSWYQQTPGQGLQFLFEYFSETQRNKGNFPGRFSGRQFSNSRSEMNVSTLELGDSALYLCASSPPGTPTRTQYFGPGTRLTVL.

This clonotype was seen just once. This chain links TRBV11-2 with TRBJ2-4; 7 bases match TRBD1. The germline V gene encodes CDR1 SGHAT and CDR2 FQNNGV. V shed 6 bases and J 1 base; nucleotides not matched to a gene: 6. This CDR3 region has 15 residues. The CDR3 here is CASSSIQGAKNIQYF. The CDR3 region has the DNA TGTGCCAGCAGTTCCATACAGGGGGCCAAAAACATTCAGTACTTC.

This clonotype is judged medium-sized. The V and J genes are TRBV28 and TRBJ1-4, with 8 bases that match TRBD1. The CDR3 consists of 14 residues. Germline trimming cut 4 bases from V and 6 bases from J; bases unmatched to any gene: 4. Germline CDR1 and CDR2: MDHEN and SYDVKM. CDR3 DNA sequence: TGTGCCAGCAGTTCATCAGGGGGCCATGAAAAACTGTTTTTT. Translation gives CASSSSGGHEKLFF.

The chain joins TRBV19 to TRBJ2-7; D might be TRBD1 (6 bases). Between the trimmed V and J ends, which lost 6 bases and 3 bases, there was a span of 9 bases. CDR1 is LNHDA, CDR2 SQIVND, per germline (reference sequence). This CDR3 comprises 12 residues. CDR3 in DNA: TGTGCCAGTAGCACAGGGAGCTACGAGCAGTACTTC. Translated, it gives CASSTGSYEQYF. The full variable domain, completed using reference TRBV19 and TRBJ2-7, is DGGITQSPKYLFRKEGQNVTLSCEQNLNHDAMYWYRQDPGQGLRLIYYSQIVNDFQKGDIAEGYSVSREKKESFPLTVTSAQKNPTAFYLCASSTGSYEQYFGPGTRLTVT.

Judged by abundance, this clonotype is medium-sized. The gene calls are TRBV20-1 and TRBJ1-1; D possibly corresponds to TRBD1 (6 bases). CDR1 and CDR2 from the germline V gene are DFQATT and SNEGSKA (reference sequence). The length of the CDR3 is 14 residues. V was clipped by 1 base and J by 8 bases, with 17 bases between them. The CDR3 bases are TGCAGTGCTAGAGTCCATAAACAGGGTCGAGAAGCTTTCTTT. Translation gives CSARVHKQGREAFF.

This clonotype was counted a single time. The chain joins TRBV5-1 to TRBJ2-1; 14 bases are a match to TRBD2. V gave up 4 bases and J gave up 3 bases; unmatched junction bases: 9. Germline V gene lookup returns CDR1 SGHRS and CDR2 YFSETQ. The CDR3 consists of 18 residues. The CDR3 is CASSALGTSGGFYNEQFF. The CDR3 DNA follows: TGCGCCAGCAGCGCCCTGGGGACTAGCGGGGGATTCTACAATGAGCAGTTCTTC.

Ten or more counts support this clonotype. The gene calls are TRBV20-1 and TRBJ2-5, with 9 positions matching TRBD2. Germline CDR1 DFQATT, CDR2 SNEGSKA (reference sequence). This CDR3 is 15 amino acids long. The V and J ends lost 6 bases and 1 base, in that order; junction bases with no gene match: 9. CDR3 protein: CSARKSGRTQETQYF. CDR3 in DNA: TGCAGTGCGCGGAAGAGCGGGAGGACCCAAGAGACCCAGTACTTC.

The rearrangement links TRBV2 to TRBJ2-1; 13 nucleotides line up with TRBD2. The CDR3 consists of 13 residues. Looked up from germline, CDR1 is SNHLY and CDR2 is FYNNEI. V shed 10 bases and J 7 bases; nucleotides not matched to a gene: 4. The DNA of the CDR3 is TGTGCCACTGGGACTAGCGGGGTGAATGAGCAGTTCTTC. Protein sequence: CATGTSGVNEQFF.

The chain's CDR3 is CASSYGTPGVKPQHF. CDR3 nucleotide sequence: TGTGCCAGCAGTTACGGGACCCCCGGGGTGAAGCCCCAGCATTTT. The gene calls are TRBV28 and TRBJ1-5; D possibly corresponds to TRBD1 (5 bases). V lost 4 bases and J 8 bases, leaving 18 bases between the germline ends. There are 15 residues in the CDR3. Germline values: CDR1 MDHEN, CDR2 SYDVKM.

The chain carries TRBV7-8 and TRBJ2-7; the match to TRBD1 covers 7 bases. The CDR3 contains 15 residues. Trimming cost V 1 base and J 0 bases; bases outside gene matches: 3. Germline CDR1 and CDR2: SGHVS and FQNEAQ. The CDR3, as DNA: TGTGCCAGCAGCTTAGTACAGGGGCCCTCCTACGAGCAGTACTTC. Residues: CASSLVQGPSYEQYF.

By frequency in the sample, this clonotype is medium-sized. The V and J genes are TRBV20-1 and TRBJ2-7; TRBD1 is a possible D gene (5 bases). Germline CDR1 and CDR2: DFQATT and SNEGSKA (reference sequence). Trimming took 1 base from V and 4 from J, leaving 5 bases between them. The CDR3 loop spans 11 amino acids. CDR3 in amino acids: CSARAGYEQYF. CDR3 coding DNA: TGCAGTGCTAGAGCAGGGTACGAGCAGTACTTC.

V usage is TRBV5-5 and J usage is TRBJ2-7, with 9 bases matching TRBD1. Per germline, CDR1 SGHKS and CDR2 YYEKEE (reference sequence). The V and J ends lost 4 bases and 2 bases, in that order; junction bases with no gene match: 4. The length of the CDR3 is 14 residues. The CDR3 loop is CASSRDRVPYEQYF. CDR3 bases: TGTGCCAGCAGCCGGGACAGGGTCCCCTACGAGCAGTACTTC.

The chain has TRBV29-1 and TRBJ1-1; D gene uncertain. There are 13 residues in the CDR3. Germline V gene lookup returns CDR1 SQVTM and CDR2 ANQGSEA. V dropped 6 bases and J dropped 1 base, with 12 bases sitting between them. The CDR3: CSVLSGENTEAFF. CDR3 DNA sequence: TGCAGCGTCCTGTCCGGGGAGAACACTGAAGCTTTCTTT. Full variable domain (rest looked up from reference TRBV29-1 and TRBJ1-1): SAVISQKPSRDICQRGTSLTIQCQVDSQVTMMFWYRQQPGQSLTLIATANQGSEATYESGFVIDKFPISRPNLTFSTLTVSNMSPEDSSIYLCSVLSGENTEAFFGQGTRLTVV.

This clonotype has only a few counts. This chain uses TRBV12-3 or TRBV12-4 with TRBJ2-3, with D tentatively TRBD1 (6 bases). V gave up 6 bases and J gave up 0 bases, with 13 bases separating them. The CDR3 sequence is 15 residues long. In DNA, the CDR3 is TGTGCCAGCAGGCCTCGGGACACTAGCACAGATACGCAGTATTTT. Its protein product is CASRPRDTSTDTQYF.

This sequence joins TRBV18 and TRBJ2-7, with D possibly TRBD1 on 5 matching bases. Germline V gives CDR1 KGHSH, CDR2 LQKENI. The CDR3 totals 13 residues. V dropped 2 bases and J dropped 5 bases, with 10 bases sitting between them. The CDR3 loop reads CASSPSREDEQYF. CDR3 coding DNA: TGTGCCAGCTCACCAAGCAGGGAAGACGAGCAGTACTTC.

V gene TRBV9 combines with J gene TRBJ2-7, with 10 bases fitting TRBD2. The CDR3 is made up of 15 amino acids. CDR1 is SGDLS, CDR2 YYNGEE, per germline. The V and J ends lost 3 bases and 3 bases, in that order; junction bases with no gene match: 6. The CDR3 region has the DNA TGTGCCAGCAGCGGTAGCGGGGGGACCAACTACGAGCAGTACTTC. Translation gives CASSGSGGTNYEQYF.

The gene calls are TRBV6-2 or TRBV6-3 and TRBJ2-4, with D uncertain. CDR3 length: 11 amino acids. Germline CDR1 and CDR2: MNHEY and SVGEGT. Trimming stripped 5 bases from V and 6 bases from J, with 5 bases between. The CDR3 loop is CASSNLNIQYF. CDR3 coding DNA: TGTGCCAGCAGTAATCTAAACATTCAGTACTTC.

This clonotype turned up a few times. The V gene is TRBV20-1, the J gene TRBJ2-1; D is undetermined. The V end lost 1 base, the J end lost 1 base, and 8 bases lay between the germline ends. Germline CDR1 reads DFQATT; CDR2 reads SNEGSKA (reference sequence). This CDR3 is built from 14 residues. The DNA for the CDR3 is TGCAGTGCTAGAGCTGGGTATTCCTACAATGAGCAGTTCTTC. Translating it yields CSARAGYSYNEQFF.

Relative to its sample, this clonotype is medium-sized. The rearrangement uses TRBV9 and TRBJ2-7; TRBD2 aligns across 13 bases. Trimming took 4 bases from V and 3 from J; bases not matched to a gene: 4. The CDR3 totals 15 residues. Germline lookup yields CDR1 SGDLS and CDR2 YYNGEE. As DNA, the CDR3 is TGTGCCAGCAGCCTAGGGACTAGCGGGATCTACGAGCAGTACTTC. Its translation: CASSLGTSGIYEQYF.

By sample share, this clonotype is medium-sized. The V call is TRBV12-3 or TRBV12-4, the J call TRBJ2-1; no firm D call. V lost 7 bases, J lost 12 bases, and 16 bases lay in between. This CDR3 spans 12 amino acids. CDR3 in DNA: TGTGCCAGCACCGGAGACTGGTCTGGGCAGTTCTTC. It is translated as CASTGDWSGQFF.

The count of this clonotype is one. A much larger clone is a single base away; this may be a read error. The chain uses TRBV6-2 or TRBV6-3 and TRBJ1-1; D possibly corresponds to TRBD1 (5 bases). Between the trimmed V and J ends, which lost 5 bases and 2 bases, there was a span of 15 bases. This CDR3 has 15 amino acids. The germline CDR1 and CDR2 sequences are MNHEY and SVGEGT. CDR3 nucleotide sequence: TGTGCCAGCAGTACACTTGGGGGGAGCAACACTGAAGCTTTCTTT. This codes for CASSTLGGSNTEAFF.